A selection of T cell receptor beta chains follows, all from one sample in a study of OX40 agonist ivuxolimab in advanced cancers. Sequenced by immunoSEQ multiplex PCR; TCRdb stores in-frame clones only, minus some. The sample has tens of thousands of clones, around nine tenths seen once. This specimen consisted of CD4+ or CD8+ T cells sorted from blood, obtained in a trial of the OX40 agonist ivuxolimab. The receptors shown here come from an adult with an advanced solid tumor such as melanoma, head and neck, liver or kidney cancer. The CDR3 runs from the conserved cysteine through the conserved F or W. Each record gives: J gene, V gene, clone size, D gene, CDR3 length, CDR3 DNA, CDR3 protein. D genes are given only for firm matches. Clone size is shown for a subset of rows, as once, few, many or a class of expanded clone.

>TRBJ1-5|TRBV28|.|.|15
TGTGCCAGCAGTTTTCAGGATTATAGCAATCAGCCCCAGCATTTT
CASSFQDYSNQPQHF
>TRBJ2-3|TRBV29-1|.|.|13
TGCAGCGTTGAGTGGACGGCCGTAGATACGCAGTATTTT
CSVEWTAVDTQYF
>TRBJ1-2|TRBV19|.|.|13
TGTGCCAGCAGGGGTCAGGGGTTCTATGGCTACACCTTC
CASRGQGFYGYTF
>TRBJ1-5|TRBV4-2|.|.|15
TGTGCCAGCAGCCAAGAGAGCGCAGTAAATCAGCCCCAGCATTTT
CASSQESAVNQPQHF
>TRBJ1-5|TRBV30|.|.|13
TGTGCCTGGAGTGAGTCTCGGAACTGGCCCCAGCATTTT
CAWSESRNWPQHF
>TRBJ2-7|TRBV12-2|.|.|14
TGTGCAAGTCGCCCCACTGTCTATTGTGGCGAGCAGTACTTC
CASRPTVYCGEQYF
>TRBJ2-2|TRBV5-4|.|TRBD1|15
TGTGCCAGCAGCCAGGACAGGCTTGGCACCGGGGAGCTGTTTTTT
CASSQDRLGTGELFF
>TRBJ2-1|TRBV11-2|.|.|13
TGTGCCAGCAGCATGCAGATTAAGGGTGAGCAGTTCTTC
CASSMQIKGEQFF
>TRBJ2-7|TRBV6-5|.|.|14
TGTGCCAGCAGTTTCCCGGGACCACGGGGGGAGCAGTACTTC
CASSFPGPRGEQYF
>TRBJ2-7|TRBV19|.|.|13
TGTGCCAGTAGTAGTACCGGGGGCTACGAGCAGTACTTC
CASSSTGGYEQYF
>TRBJ2-1|TRBV11-1|.|.|14
TGTGCCAGCAGCCCCAGGAGGGATGGGGCTGAGCAGTTCTTC
CASSPRRDGAEQFF
>TRBJ2-5|TRBV5-4|.|.|15
TGTGCCAGCAGCTTGGAGGGGGGGTTCCAAGAGACCCAGTACTTC
CASSLEGGFQETQYF
>TRBJ2-7|TRBV6-1|.|.|14
TGTGCCAGCAGTGAAGCCGCAGGGGAAGTCGAGCAGTACTTC
CASSEAAGEVEQYF
>TRBJ1-4|TRBV28|.|TRBD1|16
TGTGCCAGCAGGGGGGGACAGCTTGCAACTAATGAAAAACTGTTTTTT
CASRGGQLATNEKLFF
>TRBJ2-7|TRBV2|.|TRBD1|14
TGTGCCAGCAGGCAGGGGGCCAGCTCCTACGAGCAGTACTTC
CASRQGASSYEQYF
>TRBJ1-1|TRBV6-1|.|.|13
TGTGCCAGCAGTGAAGCGGTGGACACTGAAGCTTTCTTT
CASSEAVDTEAFF
>TRBJ2-7|TRBV4-1|.|TRBD2|15
TGCGCCAGCAGCCCGCGGGGGGGCCGCACCTACGAGCAGTACTTC
CASSPRGGRTYEQYF
>TRBJ1-1|TRBV18|once|TRBD1|16
TGTGCCAGCTCACCACCGCCAGGACAGGGGAACACTGAAGCTTTCTTT
CASSPPPGQGNTEAFF
>TRBJ1-2|TRBV5-4|.|.|15
TGTGCCAGCAGCCGGGGCCTGGGCGGTAACTATGGCTACACCTTC
CASSRGLGGNYGYTF
>TRBJ2-5|TRBV19|few|TRBD2|14
TGTGCCAGTAAAATGACTAGCGGGACGGAGACCCAGTACTTC
CASKMTSGTETQYF
>TRBJ1-2|TRBV30|.|.|13
TGTGCCTGGAGTCCGGACGGAAACTATGGCTACACCTTC
CAWSPDGNYGYTF